The clone carrying this T cell receptor (beta chain) appeared a single time. The conserved phenylalanine or tryptophan normally closing the CDR3 is absent here, so this likely arose from a read error. TCR beta libraries were built from RNA through three nested multiplex PCR rounds using modified ARM-PCR. TCRdb processed the multiplex PCR reads anew with MiXCR; each CDR3 protein has one entry. The sample holds some 32,000 distinct CDR3 sequences, 61% seen once. The record originates from a study of tumor-infiltrating lymphocytes in glioblastoma multiforme. The germline gives CDR1 SGHRS, CDR2 YFSETQ. The ends lost 2 bases at V and 9 bases at J; junction bases unmatched: 6. The CDR3 is 14 residues long.

The sequence derives from a male donor with glioblastoma. Input material: brain tumor tissue. The V gene is TRBV5-1, the J gene TRBJ2-1; 9 bases are shared with TRBD2. CDR3 protein: CASSFVSAGGEQFL. CDR3 sequence (DNA): TGCGCCAGCAGCTTCGTGTCAGCGGGAGGTGAGCAGTTCTTA.